A selection of T cell receptor beta chains follows, all from one sample in a study of cytomegalovirus exposure and HLA in healthy donors. Here immunoSEQ multiplex PCR was the method, and the copy in TCRdb shows in-frame clones only, minus some. The sample holds some 96,000 clones; around 80% are singletons and the top ten take 0.76%. Sequencing was performed on PBMCs. The receptors were gathered from a woman aged 60 to 75 in good health and CMV-seronegative. CDR3s include the opening cysteine and the closing phenylalanine or tryptophan. Fields, in order: clone size, D gene, J gene, V gene, CDR3 protein, CDR3 DNA. D genes are given only for firm matches. Clone size, where shown, is once, few, many, or a class for clones that have expanded.

clone size: -
D gene: TRBD1
J gene: TRBJ1-4
V gene: TRBV9
CDR3 protein: CASSGTGLINEKLFF
CDR3 DNA: TGTGCCAGCAGCGGGACAGGGCTCATTAATGAAAAACTGTTTTTT

clone size: -
D gene: -
J gene: TRBJ2-2
V gene: TRBV5-4
CDR3 protein: CASSAGDIPNTGELFF
CDR3 DNA: TGTGCCAGCAGCGCGGGGGACATTCCGAACACCGGGGAGCTGTTTTTT

clone size: few
D gene: TRBD1
J gene: TRBJ1-1
V gene: TRBV5-4
CDR3 protein: CASSLTGVATEAFF
CDR3 DNA: TGTGCCAGCAGCTTGACAGGGGTTGCGACTGAAGCTTTCTTT

clone size: few
D gene: -
J gene: TRBJ2-5
V gene: TRBV4-3
CDR3 protein: CASLLCERRDF
CDR3 DNA: TGCGCCAGCCTTTTATGTGAGCGTCGGGACTTC

clone size: -
D gene: TRBD2
J gene: TRBJ2-3
V gene: TRBV12-5
CDR3 protein: CASEGTGGPDTQYF
CDR3 DNA: TGTGCTAGTGAGGGCACGGGGGGGCCAGATACGCAGTATTTT

clone size: -
D gene: -
J gene: TRBJ2-4
V gene: TRBV6-5
CDR3 protein: CASSSRPAAKNIQYF
CDR3 DNA: TGTGCCAGCAGTTCGAGGCCTGCCGCCAAAAACATTCAGTACTTC

clone size: once
D gene: -
J gene: TRBJ1-1
V gene: TRBV28
CDR3 protein: CASRAPGGDDTEAFF
CDR3 DNA: TGTGCCAGCAGAGCCCCGGGGGGCGACGACACTGAAGCTTTCTTT

clone size: -
D gene: -
J gene: TRBJ1-5
V gene: TRBV7-2
CDR3 protein: CASSLIESNQPQHF
CDR3 DNA: TGTGCCAGCAGCCTCATAGAAAGCAATCAGCCCCAGCATTTT

clone size: few
D gene: -
J gene: TRBJ1-1
V gene: TRBV4-3
CDR3 protein: CASSLRRGTTEAFF
CDR3 DNA: TGCGCCAGCAGCCTCCGAAGGGGGACCACTGAAGCTTTCTTT

clone size: -
D gene: TRBD1
J gene: TRBJ2-2
V gene: TRBV6-5
CDR3 protein: CASSYGTGGIGELFF
CDR3 DNA: TGTGCCAGCAGTTACGGGACAGGGGGTATCGGGGAGCTGTTTTTT

clone size: -
D gene: TRBD2
J gene: TRBJ2-2
V gene: TRBV9
CDR3 protein: CASSVEPTSENTGELFF
CDR3 DNA: TGTGCCAGCAGCGTAGAACCGACTAGCGAAAACACCGGGGAGCTGTTTTTT

clone size: -
D gene: TRBD1
J gene: TRBJ1-2
V gene: TRBV15
CDR3 protein: CATSRTPGQGKGYTF
CDR3 DNA: TGTGCCACCAGCAGGACCCCGGGACAGGGAAAGGGCTACACCTTC

clone size: -
D gene: TRBD1
J gene: TRBJ1-5
V gene: TRBV19
CDR3 protein: CASSTTGGNQPQHF
CDR3 DNA: TGTGCCAGTAGTACCACAGGGGGCAATCAGCCCCAGCATTTT

clone size: -
D gene: TRBD1
J gene: TRBJ2-7
V gene: TRBV6-5
CDR3 protein: CASRNRDRGLEQYF
CDR3 DNA: TGTGCCAGCAGAAATCGGGACAGGGGGCTCGAGCAGTACTTC

clone size: -
D gene: TRBD1
J gene: TRBJ2-7
V gene: TRBV6-5
CDR3 protein: CASSYWQGAYEQYF
CDR3 DNA: TGTGCCAGCAGTTACTGGCAGGGGGCCTACGAGCAGTACTTC

clone size: once
D gene: -
J gene: TRBJ1-2
V gene: TRBV6-5
CDR3 protein: CASTGLSNYGYTF
CDR3 DNA: TGTGCCAGCACCGGTCTCTCTAACTATGGCTACACCTTC

clone size: -
D gene: -
J gene: TRBJ1-1
V gene: TRBV18
CDR3 protein: CASSFQGRTEAFF
CDR3 DNA: TGTGCCAGCTCATTTCAGGGAAGAACTGAAGCTTTCTTT

clone size: -
D gene: -
J gene: TRBJ1-2
V gene: TRBV6-1
CDR3 protein: CASSDRGNYGYTF
CDR3 DNA: TGTGCCAGCAGTGACAGGGGAAACTATGGCTACACCTTC

clone size: few
D gene: TRBD2
J gene: TRBJ2-3
V gene: TRBV30
CDR3 protein: CAWSGLAGVTDTQYF
CDR3 DNA: TGTGCCTGGAGCGGACTAGCGGGAGTCACAGATACGCAGTATTTT

clone size: -
D gene: -
J gene: TRBJ2-7
V gene: TRBV5-1
CDR3 protein: CASSLGQSYEQYF
CDR3 DNA: TGCGCCAGCAGCTTGGGACAGTCCTACGAGCAGTACTTC

clone size: -
D gene: TRBD1
J gene: TRBJ2-2
V gene: TRBV9
CDR3 protein: CASSLPQGAGELFF
CDR3 DNA: TGTGCCAGCAGCTTACCACAGGGGGCCGGGGAGCTGTTTTTT

clone size: -
D gene: -
J gene: TRBJ1-2
V gene: TRBV19
CDR3 protein: CASSARGGYTF
CDR3 DNA: TGTGCCAGTAGTGCGCGGGGGGGCTACACCTTC

clone size: -
D gene: TRBD2
J gene: TRBJ2-5
V gene: TRBV7-2
CDR3 protein: CASSPGGGRWLRQETQYF
CDR3 DNA: TGTGCCAGCAGCCCCGGGGGGGGTCGCTGGCTGCGCCAAGAGACCCAGTACTTC

clone size: -
D gene: -
J gene: TRBJ1-2
V gene: TRBV5-6
CDR3 protein: CASSSVAGKGLYGYTF
CDR3 DNA: TGTGCCAGCAGCTCGGTAGCAGGGAAAGGATTGTATGGCTACACCTTC

clone size: -
D gene: TRBD1
J gene: TRBJ2-1
V gene: TRBV9
CDR3 protein: CASSDTGQGVHEQFF
CDR3 DNA: TGTGCCAGCAGCGATACGGGACAGGGAGTCCATGAGCAGTTCTTC

clone size: few
D gene: -
J gene: TRBJ2-2
V gene: TRBV29-1
CDR3 protein: CSAEGNTGELFF
CDR3 DNA: TGCAGCGCCGAGGGGAACACCGGGGAGCTGTTTTTT

clone size: -
D gene: -
J gene: TRBJ2-5
V gene: TRBV7-2
CDR3 protein: CASSYGQGFRETQYF
CDR3 DNA: TGTGCCAGCAGCTATGGGCAGGGGTTTAGGGAGACCCAGTACTTC

clone size: -
D gene: -
J gene: TRBJ2-7
V gene: TRBV4-3
CDR3 protein: CASSQQTGLSYEQYF
CDR3 DNA: TGCGCCAGCAGCCAACAGACAGGTCTCTCCTACGAGCAGTACTTC

clone size: -
D gene: TRBD2
J gene: TRBJ2-1
V gene: TRBV4-1
CDR3 protein: CASSQGPGLAGEYNEQFF
CDR3 DNA: TGCGCCAGCAGCCAGGGCCCGGGACTAGCGGGGGAATACAATGAGCAGTTCTTC

clone size: -
D gene: -
J gene: TRBJ1-5
V gene: TRBV28
CDR3 protein: CASSLLPDRDNQPQHF
CDR3 DNA: TGTGCCAGCAGTCTCCTCCCCGACAGAGACAATCAGCCCCAGCATTTT